This T cell receptor beta chain was recorded in a study of cytomegalovirus exposure and HLA in healthy donors. Overall study context: Early release data held approximately 81 million unique TCRs from HLA-typed donors.

PCR amplification relied on 60 Vbeta primers (plus 13 Jbeta primers). Method: immunoSEQ multiplex PCR; TCRdb's copy keeps in-frame clones and lacks some. The sample lists roughly 120,000 clones; around 76% were seen once. The length of the CDR3 is 17 residues. The J segment lost 2 bases and the V segment lost 3 bases, leaving 6 bases of the junction unmatched. Germline V gene sequence: CDR1 SGHRS, CDR2 YFSETQ. The receptor comes from a woman aged 60 to 75 in good health and CMV-seropositive. Sample: PBMCs. V and J are TRBV5-1 and TRBJ2-3, with 13 bases identical to TRBD2. CDR3 in amino acids: CASSSAGLAGHTDTQYF. The DNA for the CDR3 is TGCGCCAGCAGCTCTGCGGGACTAGCGGGACACACAGATACGCAGTATTTT. The full variable domain, completed using reference TRBV5-1 and TRBJ2-3, is KAGVTQTPRYLIKTRGQQVTLSCSPISGHRSVSWYQQTPGQGLQFLFEYFSETQRNKGNFPGRFSGRQFSNSRSEMNVSTLELGDSALYLCASSSAGLAGHTDTQYFGPGTRLTVL.